A single sample is the source of the 22 T cell receptor beta chains below, sequenced in a study of T cell repertoires in cytomegalovirus infection (dated by TCRdb to about 2019). Their antigen targets remain unknown. The treatment or condition label on this specimen signifies: in vitro stimulation with specific CMV peptide epitopes to enrich CMV-specific T cells. Reads for this sample came from an Illumina HiSeq 1500. TCRdb took the public reads, trimmed them with fastp at Q25, ran MiXCR for clone calling and kept in-frame beta chains. Rows with one shared CDR3 protein collapse into an entry with the most common genes and DNA. For this sample the table gives a few hundred thousand distinct CDR3 sequences, of which about 34% were detected only once. Approximately 13% of the sample rests with the top ten. The sequences come from cultured PBMCs, collected from culture after CMV antigen stimulation. The receptors derive from a human donor in good health (CMV status not recorded). Some clones in this sample may be carry-over from other donors' samples.

This clonotype was seen ten or more times. The chain joins TRBV7-3 to TRBJ1-1; no clear D. Germline V CDR1 and CDR2: SGHTA, FQGTGA. The CDR3 has 15 amino acids. V was shortened by 1 base and J by 5 bases, with 14 bases between the two germline ends. This CDR3 is CASSLNGQAGTEAFF. For the CDR3, the DNA is TGTGCCAGCAGCTTAAACGGGCAGGCGGGAACTGAAGCTTTCTTT.

The chain recombines TRBV7-2 with TRBJ2-5; 12 positions match TRBD1. V lost 5 bases to trimming and J lost 1 base; unmatched junction nucleotides: 8. This CDR3 comprises 17 residues. From germline, CDR1 is SGHTA and CDR2 FQGNSA. The CDR3 reads CASSQGGTGGLQETQYF. Written as DNA, the CDR3 is TGTGCCAGCAGCCAAGGCGGGACAGGGGGCCTCCAAGAGACCCAGTACTTC.

This clonotype was picked up a small number of times. The rearrangement uses TRBV20-1 and TRBJ2-5, with 14 bases aligning to TRBD2. CDR1 and CDR2 (germline): DFQATT, SNEGSKA (reference sequence). This CDR3 has 16 residues. V gave up 5 bases and J gave up 4 bases; unmatched junction bases: 9. The CDR3 here is CSAWGLAGVEGETQYF. The CDR3 DNA reads TGCAGTGCTTGGGGACTAGCGGGAGTAGAAGGAGAGACCCAGTACTTC.

The chain uses TRBV6-2 or TRBV6-3 and TRBJ2-3; 9 nucleotides agree with TRBD2. This CDR3 has 14 residues. Unmatched junction bases numbered 6, after V lost 6 bases and J lost 5 bases. Per the germline V gene, CDR1 is MNHEY and CDR2 is SVGEGT. The CDR3 spells CASRIAGVIDTQYF. In nucleotides, the CDR3 is TGTGCCAGCAGGATAGCGGGAGTGATAGATACGCAGTATTTT.

The V gene is TRBV28, the J gene TRBJ1-6, with 10 nucleotides matching TRBD1. CDR1 and CDR2 (germline): MDHEN, SYDVKM. The CDR3 contains 16 residues. V trimming: 5 bases; J trimming: 7 bases; junction bases outside the gene matches: 8. CDR3 sequence reads: CASSLFPGQGNSPLHF. The DNA of the CDR3 is TGTGCCAGCAGTCTATTCCCGGGACAGGGGAATTCACCCCTCCACTTT. Full variable domain (outside the CDR3, taken from reference TRBV28 and TRBJ1-6): DVKVTQSSRYLVKRTGEKVFLECVQDMDHENMFWYRQDPGLGLRLIYFSYDVKMKEKGDIPEGYSVSREKKERFSLILESASTNQTSMYLCASSLFPGQGNSPLHFGNGTRLTVT.

The chain employs TRBV28 and TRBJ2-3, with 8 nucleotides matching TRBD1. CDR3 length: 12 residues. Trimming at V came to 5 bases and at J to 6 bases, leaving 1 base not matched to a gene. Germline V CDR1 and CDR2: MDHEN, SYDVKM. CDR3 amino acids: CASSNRGDTQYF. The CDR3 bases are TGTGCCAGCAGTAACAGGGGGGATACGCAGTATTTT.

This clonotype was detected only a few times. V usage is TRBV28 and J usage is TRBJ1-5, with D tentatively TRBD1 (6 bases). The germline V gene has CDR1 MDHEN and CDR2 SYDVKM. The ends were cut back, 4 bases at V and 6 bases at J, with 16 bases in the middle. There are 15 residues in the CDR3. The DNA of the CDR3 is TGTGCCAGCAGTTATTTATCGACAGGCGGTCAGCCCCAGCATTTT. It is translated as CASSYLSTGGQPQHF.

This clonotype was counted between two and nine times. The V gene is TRBV19, the J gene TRBJ1-1; D not certain. V lost 5 bases, J lost 8 bases, and 12 bases lay in between. The CDR3 length is 12 residues. Germline values: CDR1 LNHDA, CDR2 SQIVND (reference sequence). CDR3 residues: CASSGNGPEAFF. The DNA of the CDR3 is TGTGCCAGTAGTGGGAATGGACCAGAAGCTTTCTTT.

This clonotype turned up a few times. The chain carries TRBV28 and TRBJ1-4; D not resolved. This CDR3 comprises 13 residues. V gave up 9 bases and J gave up 8 bases, with 16 bases separating them. Germline values: CDR1 MDHEN, CDR2 SYDVKM. The CDR3 sequence is CASDGVSTEKLFF. In nucleotides, the CDR3 is TGTGCCAGTGACGGGGTCTCGACCGAAAAACTGTTTTTT.

This clonotype was seen a handful of times. The rearrangement links TRBV4-3 to TRBJ2-3; D is possibly TRBD2 (5 bases). From germline, CDR1 is LGHNA and CDR2 YSLEER. V lost 4 bases and J lost 2, with 13 bases in between. The CDR3 is 15 residues long. This CDR3 is CASSRSWGVTDTQYF. The DNA for the CDR3 is TGCGCCAGCAGCCGTTCGTGGGGAGTCACAGATACGCAGTATTTT.

In its sample, this clonotype was seen a few times. The genes are TRBV7-3 and TRBJ1-2; 9 nucleotides match TRBD1. Germline V gives CDR1 SGHTA, CDR2 FQGTGA. There are 13 residues in the CDR3. Unmatched junction bases numbered 3, after V lost 4 bases and J lost 6 bases. The CDR3 reads CASSSRDRDGYTF. CDR3 bases: TGTGCCAGCAGCTCCCGGGACAGGGATGGCTACACCTTC.

This clonotype turned up a few times. This chain uses TRBV7-3 with TRBJ2-1; D may be TRBD2 (6 bases). Between the trimmed V and J ends, which lost 6 bases and 6 bases, there was a span of 12 bases. CDR1 and CDR2 from the germline V gene are SGHTA and FQGTGA. CDR3 length: 13 residues. The CDR3 DNA sequence: TGTGCCAGCAGAAGCGGAGCGGGCAATGAGCAGTTCTTC. Protein product: CASRSGAGNEQFF. Full variable domain (missing parts from reference TRBV7-3 and TRBJ2-1): GAGVSQTPSNKVTEKGKYVELRCDPISGHTALYWYRQSLGQGPEFLIYFQGTGAADDSGLPNDRFFAVRPEGSVSTLKIQRTERGDSAVYLCASRSGAGNEQFFGPGTRLTVL.

The V gene is TRBV29-1, the J gene TRBJ1-1; D possibly corresponds to TRBD1 (5 bases). The CDR3 is 14 residues long. Between the trimmed V and J ends, which lost 0 bases and 0 bases, there was a span of 8 bases. Germline values: CDR1 SQVTM, CDR2 ANQGSEA. This CDR3 reads CSVEEVGVNTEAFF. In nucleotides, the CDR3 is TGCAGCGTTGAAGAGGTGGGGGTGAACACTGAAGCTTTCTTT.

V gene TRBV7-2 combines with J gene TRBJ2-7; 8 bases agree with TRBD2. V gave up 4 bases and J gave up 1 base; unmatched junction bases: 6. CDR1 and CDR2 from the germline V gene are SGHTA and FQGNSA. This CDR3 has 15 residues. The CDR3 loop reads CASSSELAGSYEQYV. DNA for the CDR3: TGTGCCAGCAGCTCCGAGTTAGCGGGATCCTACGAGCAGTACGTC.

The chain employs TRBV29-1 and TRBJ2-1; D is possibly TRBD1 (6 bases). Germline V gene sequence: CDR1 SQVTM, CDR2 ANQGSEA. Trimming cost V 6 bases and J 9 bases, with 21 bases left between them. The CDR3 consists of 14 residues. The CDR3 is CSVLGTRGASEQFF. The CDR3 nucleotides are TGCAGCGTACTCGGGACAAGGGGCGCTTCTGAGCAGTTCTTC.

This clonotype was picked up a small number of times. The chain combines TRBV15 with TRBJ2-1; 10 nucleotides match TRBD2. The germline CDR1 and CDR2 sequences are LNHNV and YYDKDF (reference sequence). The CDR3 is 14 amino acids. Trimming cost V 4 bases and J 13 bases; bases outside gene matches: 10. Here the CDR3 DNA reads TGTGCCACCAGCAATTTACCCAGCGGGAGGGAACAGTTCTTC. Residues: CATSNLPSGREQFF.

This clonotype was seen only a few times. The V gene is TRBV6-1, the J gene TRBJ2-1, with 7 bases lining up with TRBD1. J lost 9 bases, V lost 9 bases, and 8 bases had no gene match. Germline V gene lookup returns CDR1 MNHNS and CDR2 SASEGT. This CDR3 region has 12 residues. As DNA, the CDR3 is TGTGCCAGTAACAGGGGCGCGGGTGAGCAGTTCTTC. Protein sequence: CASNRGAGEQFF.

This chain connects TRBV12-3 or TRBV12-4 to TRBJ1-6; D unclear. This CDR3 comprises 14 residues. V lost 11 bases to trimming and J lost 9 bases, with 20 bases between them. Here the CDR3 DNA reads TGTGCCTGCTCCCACAGTCGTACTGGTTCACCCCTCCACTTT. Amino acid sequence: CACSHSRTGSPLHF.

The chain employs TRBV6-2 or TRBV6-3 and TRBJ2-7; D gene uncertain. Between the trimmed V and J ends, which lost 6 bases and 0 bases, there was a span of 12 bases. Germline CDR1 reads MNHEY; CDR2 reads SVGEGT. This CDR3 region has 14 residues. CDR3 in DNA: TGTGCCAGCAGCAACACACTATCCTCCTACGAGCAGTACGTC. Translating gives CASSNTLSSYEQYV.

This clonotype was picked up many times. V usage is TRBV20-1 and J usage is TRBJ1-3; D gene unclear. Germline V gene data show CDR1 as DFQATT and CDR2 as SNEGSKA (reference sequence). Trimming stripped 0 bases from V and 2 bases from J, with 11 bases between. The CDR3 length is 15 residues. Written as DNA, the CDR3 is TGCAGTGCTAGAGATTTGGCCCCTACTGGAAACACCATATATTTT. Translation gives CSARDLAPTGNTIYF.

This clonotype appeared a few times. The gene calls are TRBV12-3 or TRBV12-4 and TRBJ1-1; no clear D. V was clipped by 1 base and J by 0 bases, with 6 bases between them. The CDR3 sequence is 14 residues long. CDR3 nucleotides: TGTGCCAGCAGTTTAGGCATCATGAACACTGAAGCTTTCTTT. Protein product: CASSLGIMNTEAFF.

This clonotype was observed a handful of times. The J gene is TRBJ1-2, the V gene TRBV7-2; 9 bases map to TRBD1. This CDR3 is built from 15 residues. Germline assignment: CDR1 SGHTA and CDR2 FQGNSA. V lost 3 bases to trimming and J lost 4 bases; unmatched junction nucleotides: 6. The CDR3 here is CASSLDGTGIYGYTF. The CDR3 nucleotides are TGTGCCAGCAGCTTGGACGGGACAGGGATCTATGGCTACACCTTC.